In this sample, the clone carrying this T cell receptor beta chain turned up a few times. Method: immunoSEQ multiplex PCR; TCRdb's copy keeps in-frame clones and lacks some. The sample shows under 200,000 clones, approximately 83% of them seen only once. J was trimmed by 5 bases and V by 0 bases; bases with no gene match: 6. Germline V gene data show CDR1 as LGHDT and CDR2 as YNNKEL (reference sequence). The CDR3 loop spans 15 amino acids. This sample is part of a study of blood T cell repertoires in COVID-19. This TCR came from a human donor with acute or convalescent COVID-19. The donor label of this sample is uncertain. What was sequenced was peripheral blood. This chain connects TRBV3-1 (or the pseudogene TRBV3-2) to TRBJ2-5; 7 positions match TRBD2. CDR3 in amino acids: CASSQEAGVGETQYF. In DNA form, the CDR3 reads TGTGCCAGCAGCCAAGAGGCGGGAGTCGGGGAGACCCAGTACTTC.